The clone carrying this T cell receptor (beta chain) was observed a handful of times. Its cognate antigen is unknown. In germline, CDR1 is KGHSH, CDR2 LQKENI. The trim removed 3 bases at V and 2 bases at J, leaving 4 bases unmatched. The CDR3 sequence is 14 residues long. The data are from a study of cytomegalovirus exposure and HLA in healthy donors. The study, taken as a whole, reports: Later genetic work tied a missense DCLRE1C variant to beta-chain V and J trimming. When a later analysis compared HLA-associated TCR beta chains with equally common others, the HLA-associated chains turned out to be more clonally expanded and to have lower generation probabilities.

This PCR relied on a set of 60 Vbeta primers and 13 Jbeta primers. Libraries were prepared by immunoSEQ multiplex PCR; TCRdb keeps only in-frame clonotypes and omits some of them. The data show a few hundred thousand clones, about 80% seen once. The TCR sequence derives from a young man in good health and CMV-seronegative. The gene calls are TRBV18 and TRBJ2-7; 7 positions match TRBD1. Source material: PBMCs. The DNA for the CDR3 is TGTGCCAGCTCACCCGGACAGGCGGCCTACGAGCAGTACTTC. Translating gives CASSPGQAAYEQYF.